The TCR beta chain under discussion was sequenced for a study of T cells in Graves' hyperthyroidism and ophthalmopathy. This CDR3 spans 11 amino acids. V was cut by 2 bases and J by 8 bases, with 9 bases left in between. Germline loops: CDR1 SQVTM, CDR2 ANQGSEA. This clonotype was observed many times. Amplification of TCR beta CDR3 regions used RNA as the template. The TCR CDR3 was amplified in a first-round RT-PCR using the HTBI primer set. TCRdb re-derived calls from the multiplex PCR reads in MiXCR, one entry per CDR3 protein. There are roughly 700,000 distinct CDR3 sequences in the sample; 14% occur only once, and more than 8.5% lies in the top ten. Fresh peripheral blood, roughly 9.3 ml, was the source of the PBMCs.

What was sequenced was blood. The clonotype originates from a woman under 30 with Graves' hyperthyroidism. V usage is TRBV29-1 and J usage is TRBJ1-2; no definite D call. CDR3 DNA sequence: TGCAGCGTTGAATCGGTGGGAGGCTACACCTTC. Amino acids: CSVESVGGYTF.